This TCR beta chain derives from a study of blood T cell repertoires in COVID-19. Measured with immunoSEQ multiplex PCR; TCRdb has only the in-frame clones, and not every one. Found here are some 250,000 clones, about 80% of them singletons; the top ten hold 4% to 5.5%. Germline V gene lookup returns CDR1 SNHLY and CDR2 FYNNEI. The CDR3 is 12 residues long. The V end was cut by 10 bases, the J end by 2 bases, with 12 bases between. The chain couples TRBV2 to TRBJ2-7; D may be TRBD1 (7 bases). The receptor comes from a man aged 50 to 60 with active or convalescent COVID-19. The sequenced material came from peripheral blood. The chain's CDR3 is CATQGGPYEQYF. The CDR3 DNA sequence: TGTGCCACCCAGGGGGGACCCTACGAGCAGTACTTC.